This note documents a single T cell receptor (beta chain) sequence. This specimen comes from a study of blood T cell repertoires in COVID-19. Per the original data handling: Reference gene primers were amplified, and this amplification served to estimate nucleated cell counts. Clones were read by immunoSEQ multiplex PCR, and TCRdb kept only the in-frame ones, dropping some. From that table come the V and J calls and clone size; the DNA was used to work out D and trimming. The table shows around 60,000 clones, with around 91% occurring only once. Trimming pared 8 bases from V and 0 bases from J, leaving 13 bases between. Per germline, CDR1 SNHLY and CDR2 FYNNEI. CDR3 size: 15 residues.

The sequence was obtained from a man aged 55 to 69 with active COVID-19. What was sequenced was peripheral blood. The chain employs TRBV2 and TRBJ2-2, with D possibly being TRBD1 (6 bases). The chain's CDR3 is CASENQGSNTGELFF. The CDR3 DNA reads as TGTGCCAGCGAGAATCAGGGGTCGAACACCGGGGAGCTGTTTTTT.